The rows below give T cell receptor beta chains drawn from one sample of a study of siplizumab effects on memory and regulatory T cells. Method: immunoSEQ multiplex PCR; TCRdb's copy keeps in-frame clones and lacks some. The data show under 85,000 clones, with 88% seen just once and about 1.5% held by the top ten. Material for sequencing was Tregs sorted from blood. The receptors stem from a human donor in good health. CDR3s include the opening cysteine and the closing phenylalanine or tryptophan. A D gene is named only where the DNA matches it firmly. Size tells how often a clone was seen (once, few, many) or the class of an expanded clone, and some rows leave it out.

d_call: .
j_call: TRBJ2-2
clone_size: .
v_call: TRBV30
cdr3_aa: CALLARTKNTGELFF
cdr3_nt: TGTGCCTTACTCGCCAGGACTAAGAACACCGGGGAGCTGTTTTTT

d_call: .
j_call: TRBJ1-5
clone_size: .
v_call: TRBV6-5
cdr3_aa: CASRPNQGQPQHF
cdr3_nt: TGTGCCAGCAGACCCAATCAGGGTCAGCCCCAGCATTTT

d_call: TRBD2
j_call: TRBJ2-7
clone_size: .
v_call: TRBV28
cdr3_aa: CASRTGTSGAYEQYF
cdr3_nt: TGTGCCAGCAGAACCGGGACTAGCGGGGCCTACGAGCAGTACTTC

d_call: .
j_call: TRBJ2-3
clone_size: .
v_call: TRBV7-9
cdr3_aa: CASSLGLSGDTQYF
cdr3_nt: TGTGCCAGCAGCTTAGGTCTCAGCGGAGATACGCAGTATTTT

d_call: .
j_call: TRBJ2-2
clone_size: .
v_call: TRBV7-3
cdr3_aa: CASSLGSANTGELFF
cdr3_nt: TGTGCCAGCAGCTTAGGGTCTGCGAACACCGGGGAGCTGTTTTTT

d_call: .
j_call: TRBJ1-1
clone_size: .
v_call: TRBV10-2
cdr3_aa: CASSGATRESPKTPTEAFF
cdr3_nt: TGCGCCAGCAGCGGGGCGACCCGGGAGAGCCCTAAAACCCCGACTGAAGCTTTCTTT

d_call: .
j_call: TRBJ1-5
clone_size: .
v_call: TRBV18
cdr3_aa: CASSREEHQPQHF
cdr3_nt: TGTGCCAGCTCACGGGAAGAGCATCAGCCCCAGCATTTT

d_call: .
j_call: TRBJ1-2
clone_size: .
v_call: TRBV7-2
cdr3_aa: CASSQERPSNYGYTF
cdr3_nt: TGTGCCAGCAGCCAAGAGAGGCCCTCTAACTATGGCTACACCTTC

d_call: .
j_call: TRBJ1-2
clone_size: .
v_call: TRBV6-1
cdr3_aa: CASRGTANYGYTF
cdr3_nt: TGTGCCAGCAGGGGGACGGCTAACTATGGCTACACCTTC

d_call: .
j_call: TRBJ2-7
clone_size: .
v_call: TRBV5-1
cdr3_aa: CASSLGGLAYEQYF
cdr3_nt: TGCGCCAGCAGCTTGGGGGGACTGGCCTACGAGCAGTACTTC

d_call: TRBD2
j_call: TRBJ2-5
clone_size: .
v_call: TRBV5-1
cdr3_aa: CASSRGLAGAGKTQYF
cdr3_nt: TGCGCCAGCAGCCGAGGACTAGCGGGAGCGGGGAAGACCCAGTACTTC

d_call: TRBD1
j_call: TRBJ2-4
clone_size: once
v_call: TRBV19
cdr3_aa: CASSPTGTGTWGLAKNIQYF
cdr3_nt: TGTGCCAGTAGTCCCACCGGGACAGGGACTTGGGGGTTAGCCAAAAACATTCAGTACTTC

d_call: .
j_call: TRBJ2-2
clone_size: .
v_call: TRBV12-1
cdr3_aa: CASSLWRGEPFELF
cdr3_nt: TGTGCCAGCAGCTTATGGCGGGGGGAACCGTTTGAACTTTTT

d_call: .
j_call: TRBJ1-4
clone_size: .
v_call: TRBV19
cdr3_aa: CASPPGAGDEKLFF
cdr3_nt: TGTGCCTCCCCGCCCGGGGCAGGAGATGAAAAACTGTTTTTT

d_call: .
j_call: TRBJ2-5
clone_size: .
v_call: TRBV18
cdr3_aa: CASSPRLEETQYF
cdr3_nt: TGTGCCAGCTCACCACGGTTGGAGGAGACCCAGTACTTC

d_call: .
j_call: TRBJ1-3
clone_size: .
v_call: TRBV27
cdr3_aa: CARIWDGLSGNTIYF
cdr3_nt: TGTGCCAGGATTTGGGACGGCTTGTCGGGAAACACCATATATTTT

d_call: TRBD2
j_call: TRBJ2-7
clone_size: .
v_call: TRBV7-6
cdr3_aa: CASSSSGVSYEQYF
cdr3_nt: TGTGCCAGCAGCTCTAGCGGGGTTTCCTACGAGCAGTACTTC

d_call: TRBD1
j_call: TRBJ2-2
clone_size: .
v_call: TRBV7-3
cdr3_aa: CASSPVGQGSGELFF
cdr3_nt: TGTGCCAGCAGCCCGGTGGGACAGGGCAGCGGGGAGCTGTTTTTT

d_call: TRBD2
j_call: TRBJ2-1
clone_size: .
v_call: TRBV19
cdr3_aa: CASSSGRSTGEQFF
cdr3_nt: TGTGCCAGTAGTAGCGGGAGGTCAACGGGTGAGCAGTTCTTC

d_call: .
j_call: TRBJ1-2
clone_size: .
v_call: TRBV27
cdr3_aa: CASSLTYGANYGYTF
cdr3_nt: TGTGCCAGCAGTTTAACGTATGGGGCTAACTATGGCTACACCTTC

d_call: TRBD1
j_call: TRBJ2-2
clone_size: .
v_call: TRBV7-3
cdr3_aa: CASSSRTGANTGELFF
cdr3_nt: TGTGCCAGCAGCTCCAGGACAGGAGCGAACACCGGGGAGCTGTTTTTT

d_call: TRBD2
j_call: TRBJ2-1
clone_size: once
v_call: TRBV15
cdr3_aa: CATSRDRLAGVSGEQFF
cdr3_nt: TGTGCCACCAGCAGAGATCGGCTAGCGGGCGTCTCCGGGGAGCAGTTCTTC

d_call: .
j_call: TRBJ1-5
clone_size: .
v_call: TRBV30
cdr3_aa: CAWSEVTQGPQHF
cdr3_nt: TGTGCCTGGAGTGAGGTCACCCAGGGGCCCCAGCATTTT

d_call: .
j_call: TRBJ1-6
clone_size: .
v_call: TRBV29-1
cdr3_aa: CSVGEGRSPLHF
cdr3_nt: TGCAGCGTTGGCGAAGGGAGGTCACCCCTCCACTTT

d_call: TRBD2
j_call: TRBJ2-5
clone_size: once
v_call: TRBV6-1
cdr3_aa: CASSEMTSGSSSQYF
cdr3_nt: TGTGCCAGCAGTGAAATGACTAGCGGGAGTTCTTCCCAGTACTTC

d_call: .
j_call: TRBJ2-2
clone_size: few
v_call: TRBV7-9
cdr3_aa: CASSLAYQAPTGELFF
cdr3_nt: TGTGCCAGCAGCTTAGCGTACCAGGCCCCCACCGGGGAGCTGTTTTTT

d_call: .
j_call: TRBJ1-2
clone_size: .
v_call: TRBV6-6
cdr3_aa: CASILAGTKFNYGYTF
cdr3_nt: TGTGCCAGCATCCTGGCCGGGACCAAATTTAACTATGGCTACACCTTC

d_call: .
j_call: TRBJ2-7
clone_size: .
v_call: TRBV5-1
cdr3_aa: CASSAGPYEQYF
cdr3_nt: TGCGCCAGCAGCGCAGGACCCTACGAGCAGTACTTC

d_call: .
j_call: TRBJ2-2
clone_size: .
v_call: TRBV28
cdr3_aa: CASTEYGELFF
cdr3_nt: TGTGCCAGCACAGAATACGGGGAGCTGTTTTTT

d_call: .
j_call: TRBJ2-7
clone_size: .
v_call: TRBV6-1
cdr3_aa: CASSGLHEQYF
cdr3_nt: TGTGCCAGCAGTGGTCTCCACGAGCAGTACTTC

d_call: TRBD2
j_call: TRBJ2-5
clone_size: .
v_call: TRBV11-3
cdr3_aa: CASSLVAGGPETQYF
cdr3_nt: TGTGCCAGCAGCTTAGTAGCGGGAGGCCCCGAGACCCAGTACTTC

d_call: .
j_call: TRBJ2-1
clone_size: .
v_call: TRBV5-1
cdr3_aa: CASSLGTLAAEQFF
cdr3_nt: TGCGCCAGCAGCTTGGGGACCCTTGCGGCTGAGCAGTTCTTC

d_call: .
j_call: TRBJ1-1
clone_size: .
v_call: TRBV6-5
cdr3_aa: CASLGRAGNTEAFF
cdr3_nt: TGTGCCAGTCTGGGGAGGGCAGGGAACACTGAAGCTTTCTTT

d_call: .
j_call: TRBJ2-7
clone_size: many
v_call: TRBV5-1
cdr3_aa: CASSLEQGRPYEQYF
cdr3_nt: TGCGCCAGCAGCTTGGAGCAGGGGCGCCCCTACGAGCAGTACTTC

d_call: .
j_call: TRBJ2-1
clone_size: .
v_call: TRBV7-9
cdr3_aa: CASSFPRGPWDEQFF
cdr3_nt: TGTGCCAGCAGCTTCCCCCGGGGGCCTTGGGATGAGCAGTTCTTC

d_call: .
j_call: TRBJ2-7
clone_size: once
v_call: TRBV2
cdr3_aa: CASRAGGTYEQYF
cdr3_nt: TGTGCCAGTCGGGCCGGCGGAACCTACGAGCAGTACTTC

d_call: .
j_call: TRBJ1-4
clone_size: .
v_call: TRBV28
cdr3_aa: CASRSNRARENEKLFF
cdr3_nt: TGTGCCAGCAGGTCCAACAGGGCCCGAGAAAATGAAAAACTGTTTTTT

d_call: .
j_call: TRBJ2-6
clone_size: .
v_call: TRBV19
cdr3_aa: CASSSGNSGANVLTF
cdr3_nt: TGTGCCAGTAGTAGTGGTAACTCTGGGGCCAACGTCCTGACTTTC

d_call: .
j_call: TRBJ2-3
clone_size: .
v_call: TRBV29-1
cdr3_aa: CSVAPQGLDTQYF
cdr3_nt: TGCAGCGTGGCCCCACAGGGCCTAGATACGCAGTATTTT

d_call: .
j_call: TRBJ2-5
clone_size: .
v_call: TRBV18
cdr3_aa: CASSPPIGNLYQETQYF
cdr3_nt: TGTGCCAGCTCACCACCGATCGGAAACCTGTACCAAGAGACCCAGTACTTC

d_call: .
j_call: TRBJ2-5
clone_size: .
v_call: TRBV10-1
cdr3_aa: CASSVSMGETQYF
cdr3_nt: TGCGCCAGCAGTGTATCTATGGGTGAGACCCAGTACTTC

d_call: TRBD1
j_call: TRBJ2-7
clone_size: .
v_call: TRBV19
cdr3_aa: CASSRGQGARYEQYF
cdr3_nt: TGTGCCAGTAGTAGGGGACAGGGGGCCCGCTACGAGCAGTACTTC

d_call: .
j_call: TRBJ2-6
clone_size: .
v_call: TRBV2
cdr3_aa: CASSSDRLIHSGANVLTF
cdr3_nt: TGTGCCAGCAGTTCAGACAGGCTCATCCACTCTGGGGCCAACGTCCTGACTTTC

d_call: .
j_call: TRBJ1-2
clone_size: .
v_call: TRBV19
cdr3_aa: CASSFQGFGYTF
cdr3_nt: TGTGCCAGTAGTTTCCAGGGGTTTGGCTACACCTTC

d_call: .
j_call: TRBJ2-7
clone_size: .
v_call: TRBV27
cdr3_aa: CASSRGPGQSSYEQYF
cdr3_nt: TGTGCCAGCAGTCGAGGGCCCGGACAGAGCTCCTACGAGCAGTACTTC

d_call: .
j_call: TRBJ1-1
clone_size: .
v_call: TRBV28
cdr3_aa: CASSYPRGTEAFF
cdr3_nt: TGTGCCAGCAGTTATCCACGGGGGACTGAAGCTTTCTTT

d_call: .
j_call: TRBJ2-2
clone_size: .
v_call: TRBV5-1
cdr3_aa: CASSSAGTGELFF
cdr3_nt: TGCGCCAGCAGCTCAGCGGGCACCGGGGAGCTGTTTTTT

d_call: TRBD2
j_call: TRBJ2-2
clone_size: .
v_call: TRBV11-2
cdr3_aa: CASSLQRTSGRARGELFF
cdr3_nt: TGTGCCAGCAGCTTACAAAGGACTAGCGGGAGGGCCCGGGGGGAGCTGTTTTTT

d_call: .
j_call: TRBJ1-3
clone_size: .
v_call: TRBV18
cdr3_aa: CASSPFVSSGNTIYF
cdr3_nt: TGTGCCAGCTCACCTTTCGTTAGCTCTGGAAACACCATATATTTT

d_call: TRBD2
j_call: TRBJ2-7
clone_size: .
v_call: TRBV6-1
cdr3_aa: CASSVAGGIAYEQYF
cdr3_nt: TGTGCCAGCAGTGTAGCGGGAGGGATTGCCTACGAGCAGTACTTC